Shown below are 18 T cell receptor beta chains from a single sample sequenced in a study of CD8+CD57+ T cells in acquired aplastic anemia. Sequencing involved patients with CD8+CD57+ cell expansion previously shown by flow cytometry. Genomic DNA acted as the template from which TCR beta VDJ combination and CDR3 sequence profiling were carried out. Using its own MiXCR run on the reads, TCRdb lists one record per CDR3 protein. Of a few hundred thousand distinct CDR3 sequences listed, around 33% are singletons. Sequenced sample: sorted CD4+, CD8+, or CD8+CD57+ T cells (not recorded which) from PBMCs. All receptors come from a human donor with aplastic anemia.

Here the CDR3 DNA reads TGTGCCACCGAGACGGACAGGGAAGGGAATGAGCAGTTCTTC. This sequence encodes CATETDREGNEQFF. V and J are TRBV10-3 and TRBJ2-1; TRBD1 aligns across 8 bases. Germline V gives CDR1 ENHRY, CDR2 SYGVKD. The CDR3 runs to 14 residues. With 10 bases clipped from V and 7 bases from J, the junction kept 12 bases outside the gene matches.

Comments on this clonotype: This CDR3 fails to terminate in the conserved phenylalanine or tryptophan, so it likely reflects a read error. The chain uses TRBV2 and TRBJ1-2; D ambiguous. The CDR3 runs to 12 residues. Germline-derived CDR1 and CDR2 are SNHLY and FYNNEI. Trimming shortened V by 4 bases and J by 8 bases, and 11 bases separated the two germline ends. The CDR3 protein is CASSVDGYGYTL. DNA of the CDR3: TGTGCCAGCAGTGTAGACGGCTACGGCTACACCCTC.

The J gene is TRBJ2-5, the V gene TRBV29-1; possibly TRBD2 for D (5 bases). Germline-derived CDR1 and CDR2 are SQVTM and ANQGSEA. There are 10 residues in the CDR3. V gave up 7 bases and J gave up 4 bases, with 7 bases separating them. Written as DNA, the CDR3 is TGCAGCGGTCGGGGAGAGACCCAGTACTTC. Translating gives CSGRGETQYF. Filled out from reference TRBV29-1 and TRBJ2-5, the complete variable domain reads SAVISQKPSRDICQRGTSLTIQCQVDSQVTMMFWYRQQPGQSLTLIATANQGSEATYESGFVIDKFPISRPNLTFSTLTVSNMSPEDSSIYLCSGRGETQYFGPGTRLLVL.

A few counts support this clonotype. The V call is TRBV20-1, the J call TRBJ2-3; D ambiguous. This CDR3 comprises 14 residues. CDR1 is DFQATT, CDR2 SNEGSKA, per germline (reference sequence). The V end was cut by 2 bases, the J end by 2 bases, with 11 bases between. CDR3 coding DNA: TGCAGTGCTAGACCTCCAGGAACCACAGATACGCAGTATTTT. This encodes CSARPPGTTDTQYF.

The gene calls are TRBV6-1 and TRBJ1-3; D is unresolved. The V end was cut by 1 base, the J end by 4 bases, with 5 bases between. The CDR3 extends over 13 amino acids. Germline lookup yields CDR1 MNHNS and CDR2 SASEGT. CDR3 in amino acids: CASSEVLGNTIYF. CDR3 in DNA: TGTGCCAGCAGTGAAGTTTTGGGAAACACCATATATTTT.

This clonotype was observed many times. The chain is built from TRBV24-1 and TRBJ2-3, with D maybe TRBD1 (5 bases). V lost 9 bases, J lost 2 bases, and 14 bases lay in between. CDR1 KGHDR and CDR2 SFDVKD come from the germline V gene. This CDR3 is 14 amino acids long. The CDR3 DNA follows: TGTGCCACCGTAGGGGCCCAACCCACAGATACGCAGTATTTT. This gives the protein CATVGAQPTDTQYF.

Ten or more counts support this clonotype. V usage is TRBV10-3 and J usage is TRBJ1-2; a weak D match, TRBD1 (6 bases). The CDR3 is made up of 13 amino acids. V was cut by 2 bases and J by 5 bases, with 9 bases left in between. In germline, CDR1 is ENHRY, CDR2 SYGVKD. Here the CDR3 reads CAISETGRYGYTF. The CDR3 DNA follows: TGTGCCATCAGTGAGACAGGGAGATATGGCTACACCTTC.

Remarks on this clonotype: A much larger clone lies a single base off, so this may be a read error. The rearrangement joins TRBV7-6 to TRBJ2-7, with D perhaps matching TRBD2 (6 bases). V gave up 1 base and J gave up 2 bases, with 15 bases separating them. This CDR3 contains 16 residues. Germline V gene sequence: CDR1 SGHVS, CDR2 FNYEAQ. This CDR3 is CASSLGGTGGTYEQYF. The CDR3 coding sequence is TGTGCCAGCAGCTTAGGAGGGACTGGCGGGACCTACGAGCAGTACTTC.

In this sample, this clonotype turned up many times. The gene calls are TRBV10-2 and TRBJ1-1; D uncertain. This CDR3 comprises 13 residues. V was cut by 2 bases and J by 1 base, with 5 bases left in between. Germline assignment: CDR1 WSHSY and CDR2 SAAADI. The CDR3 here is CASSEPRNTEAFF. The CDR3 bases are TGCGCCAGCAGTGAGCCAAGGAACACTGAAGCTTTCTTT.

The chain couples TRBV10-1 to TRBJ1-2; 8 bases fit TRBD1. CDR3 size: 11 residues. Germline V lookup: CDR1 WNHNN, CDR2 SYGVQD (reference sequence). With 9 bases clipped from V and 12 bases from J, the junction kept 9 bases outside the gene matches. The CDR3 coding sequence is TGCGCCAGTCGACAGGGGTCTGGAAACACCTTC. Translation: CASRQGSGNTF.

This clonotype was seen at least ten times. The chain carries TRBV15 and TRBJ1-5, with D possibly matching TRBD1 (6 bases). Germline assignment: CDR1 LNHNV and CDR2 YYDKDF (reference sequence). This CDR3 has 16 residues. With 0 bases removed from V and 6 bases from J, the gap between germline ends came to 15 bases. The CDR3 DNA follows: TGTGCCACCAGCAGAGATCCGACGGGGGCAGGTCAGCCCCAGCATTTT. This codes for CATSRDPTGAGQPQHF.

The gene calls are TRBV5-1 and TRBJ1-1; D is perhaps TRBD1 (6 bases). The CDR3 contains 16 residues. V was clipped by 0 bases and J by 0 bases, with 12 bases between them. Per germline, CDR1 SGHRS and CDR2 YFSETQ. The CDR3 nucleotides are TGCGCCAGCAGCTTGGAACGGTGGGACATGAACACTGAAGCTTTCTTT. Translating it yields CASSLERWDMNTEAFF.

This clonotype was found many times. This chain joins TRBV7-9 and TRBJ1-1; D is undetermined. Germline assignment: CDR1 SEHNR and CDR2 FQNEAQ (reference sequence). This CDR3 contains 13 residues. Trimming shortened V by 0 bases and J by 8 bases, and 10 bases separated the two germline ends. The CDR3 here is CASSLASLLEAFF. CDR3 bases: TGTGCCAGCAGCTTAGCGTCACTTTTGGAAGCTTTCTTT.

This clonotype showed up just a few times. The rearrangement links TRBV4-2 to TRBJ2-1; D remains unclear. V was trimmed by 3 bases and J by 0 bases, leaving 9 bases between them. The germline V gene has CDR1 LGHNA and CDR2 YNFKEQ. The CDR3 loop spans 15 amino acids. This CDR3 reads CASSHKGSSYNEQFF. CDR3 coding DNA: TGTGCCAGCAGCCACAAGGGTAGCTCCTACAATGAGCAGTTCTTC.

The table lists this clonotype with a few counts. The J gene is TRBJ1-2, the V gene TRBV6-1; D is perhaps TRBD1 (5 bases). V lost 6 bases, J lost 0 bases, and 14 bases lay in between. CDR3 length: 15 amino acids. Looked up from germline, CDR1 is MNHNS and CDR2 is SASEGT. This CDR3 reads CASRLQETTNYGYTF. In nucleotides, the CDR3 is TGTGCCAGCAGATTACAGGAAACAACTAACTATGGCTACACCTTC.

V gene TRBV25-1 combines with J gene TRBJ1-6; TRBD1 might be the D (5 bases). Germline V lookup: CDR1 MGHDK, CDR2 SYGVNS. This CDR3 is 16 amino acids long. With 6 bases removed from V and 10 bases from J, the gap between germline ends came to 22 bases. CDR3 sequence (DNA): TGTGCCAGCAGCGAAATACAGGCGGGAGGGCAGTCACCCCTCCACTTT. Translation gives CASSEIQAGGQSPLHF.

This clonotype was counted only a few times. V is TRBV4-3 and J is TRBJ1-2, with D unclear. Germline V lookup: CDR1 LGHNA, CDR2 YSLEER. V lost 0 bases to trimming and J lost 4 bases, with 18 bases between them. The CDR3 is 17 amino acids. Here the CDR3 DNA reads TGCGCCAGCAGCCAAGATCTAACTTTTTCTGGACTCTATGGCTACACCTTC. Translation: CASSQDLTFSGLYGYTF.

This clonotype was picked up many times. J is TRBJ1-6 and V is TRBV12-3 or TRBV12-4, with 10 bases aligning to TRBD1. The CDR3 is made up of 16 amino acids. V shed 1 base, J shed 10 bases, and the junction held 7 bases outside the gene matches. CDR3 sequence reads: CASSLVSGQGDSPLHF. The CDR3 region has the DNA TGTGCCAGCAGTTTAGTTTCTGGACAGGGGGACTCACCCCTCCACTTT.